These 27 T cell receptor beta chains originate from one sample sequenced in a study of early T cells in non-severe SARS-CoV-2 infection. TCRdb re-called the 5' RACE reads through MiXCR, storing one row per CDR3 protein. This table holds about 94,000 distinct CDR3 sequences, less than 15% found once. Sequenced: whole blood. The receptors were gathered from an adult who was a healthcare worker with PCR-confirmed SARS-CoV-2 infection or an uninfected control (not recorded which).

This clonotype was observed at least ten times. The gene calls are TRBV5-1 and TRBJ2-1; a weak D match, TRBD2 (6 bases). The germline gives CDR1 SGHRS, CDR2 YFSETQ. CDR3 length: 15 residues. The V end lost 0 bases, the J end lost 10 bases, and 17 bases lay between the germline ends. CDR3 DNA sequence: TGCGCCAGCAGCTTGGTTCTCGGATTTAGCGGCGAGCAGTTCTTC. The encoded protein is CASSLVLGFSGEQFF.

This clonotype was recorded many times. The genes are TRBV28 and TRBJ2-1, with a weak D call TRBD2 (5 bases). V was shortened by 2 bases and J by 6 bases, with 14 bases between the two germline ends. The CDR3 runs 15 residues. Germline CDR1 is MDHEN and CDR2 is SYDVKM. The CDR3 coding sequence is TGTGCCAGCAGTTTAGACGGCACTAGATCCAATGAGCAGTTCTTC. This gives the protein CASSLDGTRSNEQFF.

This clonotype came up a few times. This chain connects TRBV7-3 to TRBJ1-1; the D is unclear. The germline V gene has CDR1 SGHTA and CDR2 FQGTGA. The ends were cut back, 3 bases at V and 0 bases at J, with 5 bases in the middle. The CDR3 has 13 residues. The CDR3 DNA sequence: TGTGCCAGCAGCTTCCACCTGAACACTGAAGCTTTCTTT. Its protein product is CASSFHLNTEAFF.

The rearrangement joins TRBV9 to TRBJ1-6; D remains unclear. Germline CDR1 is SGDLS and CDR2 is YYNGEE. Trimming cost V 1 base and J 6 bases, with 5 bases left between them. This CDR3 has 13 amino acids. CDR3 region: CASSVSRNSPLHF. The CDR3 bases are TGTGCCAGCAGCGTAAGCCGTAATTCACCCCTCCACTTT.

This clonotype occurred many times. V gene TRBV27 combines with J gene TRBJ1-4, with D perhaps matching TRBD1 (5 bases). Trimming removed 6 bases from V and 5 bases from J, with 16 bases in between. This CDR3 has 15 amino acids. CDR1 and CDR2 from the germline V gene are MNHEY and SMNVEV (reference sequence). In DNA, the CDR3 is TGTGCCAGCAGCCGAGGGGACCCTCCGAATGAAAAACTGTTTTTT. Translating it yields CASSRGDPPNEKLFF.

V and J are TRBV20-1 and TRBJ2-7; no clear D gene. The CDR3 is made up of 11 amino acids. V was pared by 8 bases and J by 1 base, with 9 bases between. Germline CDR1 reads DFQATT; CDR2 reads SNEGSKA (reference sequence). The CDR3 region is CSHLHSYEQYF. In nucleotides, the CDR3 is TGCAGTCACCTTCATTCCTACGAGCAGTACTTC.

This rearrangement joins TRBV7-2 to TRBJ2-3; the D gene is possibly TRBD2 (5 bases). Germline V gene data show CDR1 as SGHTA and CDR2 as FQGNSA. V dropped 3 bases and J dropped 3 bases, with 10 bases sitting between them. The CDR3 consists of 14 residues. The CDR3 DNA reads as TGTGCCAGCAGCTTGAGCCGAGGGACAGATACGCAGTATTTT. Translated, it gives CASSLSRGTDTQYF.

This clonotype was observed at least ten times. This chain connects TRBV20-1 to TRBJ2-7; 8 bases are a match to TRBD1. CDR1 DFQATT and CDR2 SNEGSKA come from the germline V gene (reference sequence). Trimming took 2 bases from V and 0 from J; bases not matched to a gene: 6. The length of the CDR3 is 15 residues. The CDR3 nucleotides are TGCAGTGCTAGACAGGGGGCGAGCCTCTCCTACGAGCAGTACTTC. Translated: CSARQGASLSYEQYF.

This clonotype came up many times. For the CDR3, the DNA is TGTGCCAGCACCCCCGGAGCTAACTATGGCTACACCTTC. Translated: CASTPGANYGYTF. The V gene is TRBV6-6, the J gene TRBJ1-2; D is ambiguous. The germline V gene encodes CDR1 MNHNY and CDR2 SVGAGI (reference sequence). V shed 7 bases and J shed 0 bases, with 9 bases lying between them. CDR3 length: 13 amino acids.

This clonotype was observed many times. In nucleotides, the CDR3 is TGCGCCAGCAGCCAAGGACAGGGGAGCGCCTACGAGCAGTACTTC. This sequence encodes CASSQGQGSAYEQYF. The chain carries TRBV4-1 and TRBJ2-7, with 8 bases fitting TRBD1. Germline V gene data show CDR1 as MGHRA and CDR2 as YSYEKL. The CDR3 contains 15 residues. Unmatched junction bases numbered 4, after V lost 1 base and J lost 2 bases.

This rearrangement joins TRBV25-1 to TRBJ1-5, with D unclear. The ends were cut back, 8 bases at V and 10 bases at J, with 9 bases in the middle. The germline CDR1 and CDR2 sequences are MGHDK and SYGVNS. The CDR3 length is 10 residues. As DNA, the CDR3 is TGTGCCAGCCTCGGACCCCCCCAGCATTTT. This sequence encodes CASLGPPQHF.

The rearrangement links TRBV13 to TRBJ2-3; D gene unclear. The V end was cut by 1 base, the J end by 2 bases, with 10 bases between. This CDR3 is 15 amino acids long. Germline CDR1 PRHDT, CDR2 FYEKMQ (reference sequence). In DNA, the CDR3 is TGTGCCAGCAGCTTAGAGGGTAGCCCCACAGATACGCAGTATTTT. It translates to CASSLEGSPTDTQYF.

The table lists this clonotype with many counts. This chain joins TRBV4-3 and TRBJ1-5; D is uncertain. Trimming cost V 1 base and J 7 bases, with 14 bases left between them. The CDR3 extends over 15 amino acids. Germline-derived CDR1 and CDR2 are LGHNA and YSLEER. CDR3 nucleotides: TGCGCCAGCAGCCAAGGAATCACCCGACAACAGCCCCAGCATTTT. It translates to CASSQGITRQQPQHF.

This clonotype was picked up a small number of times. J is TRBJ2-4 and V is TRBV29-1; D perhaps matches TRBD1 (6 bases). With 1 base removed from V and 2 bases from J, the gap between germline ends came to 18 bases. There are 17 residues in the CDR3. The germline V gene has CDR1 SQVTM and CDR2 ANQGSEA. CDR3 sequence: CSVEGLRAQGTKNIQYF. Here the CDR3 DNA reads TGCAGCGTTGAAGGACTAAGAGCTCAGGGGACCAAAAACATTCAGTACTTC.

This clonotype was seen repeatedly, ten times or more. The CDR3 here is CASADGAGNIQYF. In nucleotides, the CDR3 is TGTGCCAGTGCCGACGGGGCTGGGAACATTCAGTACTTC. The chain has TRBV19 and TRBJ2-4; D might be TRBD1 or TRBD2, each matching 5 bases. CDR1 LNHDA and CDR2 SQIVND come from the germline V gene (reference sequence). This CDR3 is built from 13 residues. V dropped 8 bases and J dropped 7 bases, with 15 bases sitting between them.

The gene calls are TRBV28 and TRBJ1-4; D is ambiguous. Trimming left V 3 bases short and J 7 bases short, with 6 bases between. The CDR3 covers 12 residues. Germline V gene data show CDR1 as MDHEN and CDR2 as SYDVKM. CDR3 sequence: CASSLRSEKLFF. CDR3 DNA sequence: TGTGCCAGCAGTTTGAGGAGTGAAAAACTGTTTTTT.

About this clonotype itself: A much bigger clone sits one base away, suggesting this may be a read error. The chain employs TRBV6-2 or TRBV6-3 and TRBJ2-3; D may be TRBD1 or TRBD2 (5 bases each). Trimming shortened V by 8 bases and J by 9 bases, and 27 bases separated the two germline ends. The CDR3 is made up of 16 amino acids. The germline CDR1 and CDR2 sequences are MNHEY and SVGEGT. The CDR3 DNA sequence: TGTGCCAGCGGTCCCCTCGGCGACGGGGCTGGATACACGCAGTATTTT. Translation: CASGPLGDGAGYTQYF.

This clonotype occurred many times. The V and J genes are TRBV20-1 and TRBJ2-3; possible D gene TRBD2, 6 bases. There are 12 residues in the CDR3. From germline, CDR1 is DFQATT and CDR2 SNEGSKA (reference sequence). Trimming removed 0 bases from V and 9 bases from J, with 10 bases in between. CDR3 coding DNA: TGCAGTGCTAGAGATGGGGCGGGGACGCAGTATTTT. This codes for CSARDGAGTQYF.

In its sample, this clonotype was seen many times. V is TRBV20-1 and J is TRBJ2-7; TRBD1 agrees at 7 bases. CDR1 is DFQATT and CDR2 is SNEGSKA in the germline V gene (reference sequence). V shed 6 bases and J 5 bases; nucleotides not matched to a gene: 10. There are 13 residues in the CDR3. CDR3 amino acids: CSAYLQGSHEQYF. The DNA for the CDR3 is TGCAGTGCGTATCTACAGGGGTCCCACGAGCAGTACTTC.

This clonotype has a count of ten or more. The chain combines TRBV28 with TRBJ2-1; D is possibly TRBD2 (6 bases). Trimming took 2 bases from V and 10 from J, leaving 21 bases between them. Germline V gene data show CDR1 as MDHEN and CDR2 as SYDVKM. This CDR3 has 16 amino acids. In DNA, the CDR3 is TGTGCCAGCAGTTTAGTGGTTGGCGGGGCAGCCGGGGAGCAGTTCTTC. Translation: CASSLVVGGAAGEQFF.

This clonotype has only a few counts. The chain has TRBV3-1 and TRBJ2-7; D unresolved. CDR1 and CDR2 (germline): LGHDT, YNNKEL (reference sequence). V lost 3 bases to trimming and J lost 5 bases, with 11 bases between them. CDR3 length equals 13 residues. The chain's CDR3 is CASSHSAEDEQYF. CDR3 DNA sequence: TGTGCCAGCAGCCATTCGGCTGAAGACGAGCAGTACTTC.

The V gene is TRBV3-1, the J gene TRBJ1-5, with a weak D call TRBD1 (5 bases). Trimming left V 2 bases short and J 3 bases short, with 11 bases between. The germline CDR1 and CDR2 sequences are LGHDT and YNNKEL (reference sequence). The CDR3 has 15 residues. The CDR3 DNA sequence: TGTGCCAGCAGCCAAACCGGGACCTTCAATCAGCCCCAGCATTTT. Its protein is CASSQTGTFNQPQHF.

The genes are TRBV11-1 and TRBJ2-1; D may match TRBD1 or TRBD2 (5 bases each). This CDR3 is built from 15 residues. The germline V gene has CDR1 SGHAT and CDR2 FQDESV (reference sequence). Trimming shortened V by 3 bases and J by 4 bases, and 13 bases separated the two germline ends. The CDR3: CASSFRRGGYNEQFF. For the CDR3, the DNA is TGTGCCAGCAGCTTCCGTCGGGGCGGATACAATGAGCAGTTCTTC.

The table lists this clonotype with many counts. This chain connects TRBV7-2 to TRBJ2-5; no definite D call. There are 13 residues in the CDR3. The germline gives CDR1 SGHTA, CDR2 FQGNSA. Trimming removed 1 base at V and 1 base at J, with 4 bases between. CDR3 sequence: CASSLGPQETQYF. The DNA for the CDR3 is TGTGCCAGCAGCTTAGGCCCCCAAGAGACCCAGTACTTC. Looking up the rest from reference TRBV7-2 and TRBJ2-5 gives the full variable domain: GAGVSQSPSNKVTEKGKDVELRCDPISGHTALYWYRQSLGQGLEFLIYFQGNSAPDKSGLPSDRFSAERTGGSVSTLTIQRTQQEDSAVYLCASSLGPQETQYFGPGTRLLVL.

This clonotype was counted only a few times. The chain combines TRBV9 with TRBJ2-3; TRBD2 matches 8 bases. This CDR3 is 15 amino acids long. Germline V lookup: CDR1 SGDLS, CDR2 YYNGEE. The ends lost 5 bases at V and 2 bases at J; junction bases unmatched: 7. CDR3 sequence (DNA): TGTGCCAGCAGTAGGATAGCGGGGTCCACAGATACGCAGTATTTT. Amino acid sequence: CASSRIAGSTDTQYF.

This clonotype has more than one count but fewer than ten. The rearrangement uses TRBV9 and TRBJ2-7; no definite D call. The germline V gene encodes CDR1 SGDLS and CDR2 YYNGEE. The CDR3 runs 13 residues. V was pared by 6 bases and J by 1 base, with 11 bases between. The CDR3 DNA reads TGTGCCAGCAATGCTGGGCATTCCTACGAGCAGTACTTC. Translating gives CASNAGHSYEQYF.

There are many counts of this clonotype. J is TRBJ1-1 and V is TRBV28; D uncertain. This CDR3 has 14 amino acids. The germline gives CDR1 MDHEN, CDR2 SYDVKM. Trimming took 2 bases from V and 2 from J, leaving 9 bases between them. The CDR3 protein is CASSLLGRNTEAFF. The CDR3 nucleotides are TGTGCCAGCAGTTTACTCGGCAGAAACACTGAAGCTTTCTTT.